The 32 T cell receptor beta chains below come from one sample, sequenced in a study of T cell changes during pregnancy in multiple sclerosis. Clones were read by immunoSEQ multiplex PCR, and TCRdb kept only the in-frame ones, dropping some. Counted here are roughly 41,000 clones, 90% to 95% occurring once; the ten biggest clones make up 7%. The source was CD8+ T cells from peripheral blood mononuclear cells, collected in the third trimester of pregnancy. The source is a female donor with multiple sclerosis, enrolled in a pregnancy study.

This clone was found once. The rearrangement uses TRBV7-8 and TRBJ2-2; 8 positions match TRBD1. The germline CDR1 and CDR2 sequences are SGHVS and FQNEAQ. This CDR3 contains 17 residues. V was clipped by 5 bases and J by 1 base; unmatched bases: 9. The CDR3 loop is CASSHHRGTGNTGELFF. The CDR3 coding sequence is TGTGCCAGCAGCCATCATAGAGGGACAGGGAACACCGGGGAGCTGTTTTTT.

V gene TRBV28 combines with J gene TRBJ1-2; D uncertain. Germline loops: CDR1 MDHEN, CDR2 SYDVKM. The CDR3 consists of 17 residues. The V end was cut by 4 bases, the J end by 8 bases, with 26 bases between. CDR3 nucleotides: TGTGCCAGCAGTTCCTCACAGAAGCTCACGCTGGTCTGGGGCTACACCTTC. This encodes CASSSSQKLTLVWGYTF.

The V and J genes are TRBV13 and TRBJ1-3; D ambiguous. The length of the CDR3 is 15 residues. CDR1 is PRHDT, CDR2 FYEKMQ, per germline (reference sequence). Trimming left V 5 bases short and J 4 bases short, with 15 bases between. In DNA form, the CDR3 reads TGTGCCAGCAGCCAAGAACTCAATGCAGGAAACACCATATATTTT. This translates into CASSQELNAGNTIYF.

This clone has more than one count but fewer than ten. This chain connects TRBV19 to TRBJ2-2, with a possible D match to TRBD1 (5 bases). The V and J ends lost 7 bases and 1 base respectively, with 16 bases between them. The germline V gene encodes CDR1 LNHDA and CDR2 SQIVND (reference sequence). CDR3 length equals 16 residues. The CDR3 coding sequence is TGTGCCAGTACCATAGGGGTCTCCTTGAACACCGGGGAGCTGTTTTTT. This sequence encodes CASTIGVSLNTGELFF.

The chain has TRBV6-4 and TRBJ1-2; the match to TRBD1 covers 7 bases. The V segment lost 2 bases and the J segment 6 bases; nucleotides outside the gene matches: 9. The CDR3 is 15 amino acids. Germline V gene data show CDR1 as MRHNA and CDR2 as SNTAGT. In DNA form, the CDR3 reads TGTGCCAGCAGTGACCAACCCGACAGGGTGGATGGCTACACCTTC. It yields the protein CASSDQPDRVDGYTF.

The rearrangement uses TRBV4-2 and TRBJ2-1; 7 bases match TRBD2. Germline V gene data show CDR1 as LGHNA and CDR2 as YNFKEQ. With 0 bases clipped from V and 4 bases from J, the junction kept 6 bases outside the gene matches. This CDR3 comprises 16 residues. The CDR3 region has the DNA TGTGCCAGCAGCCAAGATTTCGGGGGGATTTACAATGAGCAGTTCTTC. Amino acid sequence: CASSQDFGGIYNEQFF.

The chain joins TRBV7-9 to TRBJ2-5; D might be TRBD1 (6 bases). The CDR3 is 15 amino acids. The germline gives CDR1 SEHNR, CDR2 FQNEAQ (reference sequence). Trimming shortened V by 6 bases and J by 0 bases, and 14 bases separated the two germline ends. The CDR3 DNA sequence: TGTGCCAGCAGGATAGGGCAGGGGTACCAAGAGACCCAGTACTTC. This sequence encodes CASRIGQGYQETQYF.

The chain couples TRBV7-6 to TRBJ2-5; no clear D gene. Trimming shortened V by 1 base and J by 2 bases, and 8 bases separated the two germline ends. The CDR3 contains 14 residues. In germline, CDR1 is SGHVS, CDR2 FNYEAQ. CDR3 DNA sequence: TGTGCCAGCAGCTTAGTCGGGTCGCAAGAGACCCAGTACTTC. Protein sequence: CASSLVGSQETQYF.

The chain joins TRBV11-2 to TRBJ2-1, with 8 bases lining up with TRBD2. Trimming at V came to 6 bases and at J to 0 bases, leaving 4 bases not matched to a gene. Germline V gives CDR1 SGHAT, CDR2 FQNNGV. This CDR3 has 15 amino acids. The CDR3 loop is CASSKAGDSYNEQFF. In DNA form, the CDR3 reads TGTGCCAGCAGTAAAGCGGGAGACTCCTACAATGAGCAGTTCTTC.

The V gene is TRBV27, the J gene TRBJ2-3, with TRBD2 as a possible D gene (5 bases). The V gene's germline CDR1 is MNHEY and CDR2 SMNVEV (reference sequence). V gave up 5 bases and J gave up 5 bases, with 11 bases separating them. The CDR3 totals 13 residues. Here the CDR3 reads CASSAGLLDTQYF. The CDR3 DNA is TGTGCCAGCAGTGCGGGCCTTTTAGATACGCAGTATTTT.

The chain has TRBV7-3 and TRBJ1-3; unclear D gene. The V end was cut by 5 bases, the J end by 11 bases, with 7 bases between. The CDR3 contains 10 residues. Per the germline V gene, CDR1 is SGHTA and CDR2 is FQGTGA. In nucleotides, the CDR3 is TGTGCCAGCAGCCCAAGCGCCATATATTTT. This encodes CASSPSAIYF.

The V gene is TRBV6-6, the J gene TRBJ2-1; D perhaps matches TRBD2 (6 bases). Trimming left V 2 bases short and J 10 bases short, with 12 bases between. Germline V gene data show CDR1 as MNHNY and CDR2 as SVGAGI (reference sequence). CDR3 size: 13 residues. The CDR3 loop is CASSYGSRDEQFF. The CDR3 bases are TGTGCCAGCAGTTACGGGTCGCGGGACGAGCAGTTCTTC.

This chain joins TRBV16 and TRBJ2-1; 8 bases agree with TRBD2. The CDR3 is 17 amino acids. Germline CDR1 is KGHSY and CDR2 is FQNENV. J gave up 4 bases and V 0 bases, and 8 bases lay outside the gene matches. The CDR3 reads CASSQSIGGAAYNEQFF. Written as DNA, the CDR3 is TGTGCCAGCAGCCAATCGATCGGGGGGGCTGCGTACAATGAGCAGTTCTTC.

This chain joins TRBV29-1 and TRBJ1-1; no clear D. In germline, CDR1 is SQVTM, CDR2 ANQGSEA. The CDR3 sequence is 15 residues long. Trimming shortened V by 4 bases and J by 0 bases, and 15 bases separated the two germline ends. CDR3 sequence: CSVGSEGTMNTEAFF. The CDR3 nucleotides read TGCAGCGTTGGATCTGAGGGAACTATGAACACTGAAGCTTTCTTT.

The V call is TRBV7-9, the J call TRBJ1-3, with 9 bases aligning to TRBD1. Looked up from germline, CDR1 is SEHNR and CDR2 is FQNEAQ (reference sequence). The CDR3 has 13 residues. V was clipped by 6 bases and J by 8 bases; unmatched bases: 5. The DNA for the CDR3 is TGTGCCAGCAGGAGGGACAGGGCGGACACCATATATTTT. Its translation is CASRRDRADTIYF.

The chain has TRBV5-1 and TRBJ1-1; 9 bases are shared with TRBD1. The CDR3 is 15 residues long. CDR1 is SGHRS, CDR2 YFSETQ, per germline. Losses at the gene ends were 4 bases for V and 5 bases for J; bases not matched to a gene: 9. CDR3 residues: CASSLSGQGKTEAFF. The DNA of the CDR3 is TGCGCCAGCAGCCTTTCGGGACAGGGAAAAACTGAAGCTTTCTTT. The variable domain in full, with the rest retrieved from reference TRBV5-1 and TRBJ1-1, is KAGVTQTPRYLIKTRGQQVTLSCSPISGHRSVSWYQQTPGQGLQFLFEYFSETQRNKGNFPGRFSGRQFSNSRSEMNVSTLELGDSALYLCASSLSGQGKTEAFFGQGTRLTVV.

The sample holds one count of this clone. V usage is TRBV4-3 and J usage is TRBJ2-3, with TRBD2 matching over 9 bases. The V and J ends lost 0 bases and 5 bases, in that order; junction bases with no gene match: 9. CDR1 is LGHNA, CDR2 YSLEER, per germline. There are 17 residues in the CDR3. CDR3 loop: CASSQDSGGAGIDTQYF. The CDR3 DNA is TGCGCCAGCAGCCAAGATAGCGGGGGAGCAGGTATAGATACGCAGTATTTT.

The chain couples TRBV9 to TRBJ2-2; the match to TRBD2 covers 8 bases. CDR1 SGDLS and CDR2 YYNGEE come from the germline V gene. This CDR3 is 15 amino acids long. The ends lost 2 bases at V and 6 bases at J; junction bases unmatched: 6. The CDR3 DNA follows: TGTGCCAGCAGCGTTGGACTAGCCTCTCCCGGGGAGCTGTTTTTT. It is translated as CASSVGLASPGELFF.

The V gene is TRBV6-1, the J gene TRBJ2-5, with 10 bases that match TRBD2. Trimming took 5 bases from V and 5 from J; bases not matched to a gene: 8. This CDR3 has 15 amino acids. From germline, CDR1 is MNHNS and CDR2 SASEGT. The CDR3 bases are TGTGCCAGCAGTCCAAAGCGGGAGGGGTGGGAGACCCAGTACTTC. Residues: CASSPKREGWETQYF.

This clone turned up a few times. The V call is TRBV7-3, the J call TRBJ1-2; no definite D call. The CDR3 runs to 13 residues. V was trimmed by 5 bases and J by 6 bases, leaving 13 bases between them. The germline gives CDR1 SGHTA, CDR2 FQGTGA. The CDR3 spells CASSPMPGNGYTF. The CDR3 bases are TGTGCCAGCAGCCCGATGCCGGGAAATGGCTACACCTTC.

The chain couples TRBV6-1 to TRBJ2-1; 10 bases align to TRBD2. This CDR3 spans 15 amino acids. CDR1 is MNHNS, CDR2 SASEGT, per germline. V gave up 6 bases and J gave up 6 bases; unmatched junction bases: 8. The CDR3 bases are TGTGCCAGCAGAAGACGGCCTAGCGGGGGCAATGAGCAGTTCTTC. Amino acids: CASRRRPSGGNEQFF.

The genes are TRBV7-9 and TRBJ1-1, with TRBD1 as a possible D gene (6 bases). Germline V gene data show CDR1 as SEHNR and CDR2 as FQNEAQ (reference sequence). The CDR3 contains 15 residues. V was cut by 4 bases and J by 2 bases, with 14 bases left in between. CDR3 sequence: CASSSALQGNTEAFF. DNA of the CDR3: TGTGCCAGCAGCTCCGCTCTACAGGGTAACACTGAAGCTTTCTTT. The full variable domain, in which reference TRBV7-9 and TRBJ1-1 provide the parts outside the CDR3, is DTGVSQNPRHKITKRGQNVTFRCDPISEHNRLYWYRQTLGQGPEFLTYFQNEAQLEKSRLLSDRFSAERPKGSFSTLEIQRTEQGDSAMYLCASSSALQGNTEAFFGQGTRLTVV.

This chain connects TRBV10-1 to TRBJ1-4, with 8 bases identical to TRBD1. V trimming: 9 bases; J trimming: 5 bases; junction bases outside the gene matches: 5. This CDR3 contains 13 residues. Germline values: CDR1 WNHNN, CDR2 SYGVQD (reference sequence). The CDR3 protein is CARLRTGNEKLFF. The CDR3 DNA reads as TGCGCCAGACTGCGGACAGGGAATGAAAAACTGTTTTTT.

The J gene is TRBJ2-5, the V gene TRBV5-1, with unresolved D. The CDR3 is 14 residues long. Deletions cut 1 base from V and 5 bases from J, with 12 bases between. Germline-derived CDR1 and CDR2 are SGHRS and YFSETQ. Written as DNA, the CDR3 is TGCGCCAGCAGCTTGTTCGGTATTACCGAGACCCAGTACTTC. This codes for CASSLFGITETQYF.

This chain uses TRBV27 with TRBJ1-6; possibly TRBD1 for D (6 bases). V was cut by 3 bases and J by 0 bases, with 12 bases left in between. The V gene's germline CDR1 is MNHEY and CDR2 SMNVEV (reference sequence). This CDR3 is 17 amino acids long. The CDR3 DNA reads TGTGCCAGCAGTTTGGGTCAGGGGAGCTCCTATAATTCACCCCTCCACTTT. Amino acids: CASSLGQGSSYNSPLHF.

The chain carries TRBV5-1 and TRBJ1-1, with TRBD1 matching over 8 bases. The V and J ends lost 0 bases and 3 bases, in that order; junction bases with no gene match: 4. The germline V gene has CDR1 SGHRS and CDR2 YFSETQ. The CDR3 consists of 15 residues. The CDR3: CASSLEQGAYTEAFF. The CDR3 DNA reads TGCGCCAGCAGCTTGGAGCAGGGGGCATACACTGAAGCTTTCTTT.

This rearrangement joins TRBV30 to TRBJ2-5, with 8 nucleotides matching TRBD1. Trimming cost V 1 base and J 2 bases; bases outside gene matches: 3. This CDR3 spans 14 amino acids. Germline V CDR1 and CDR2: GTSNPN, SVGIG (reference sequence). The CDR3 sequence: CAWSGDRLQETQYF. The DNA of the CDR3 is TGTGCCTGGAGTGGGGACAGGCTACAAGAGACCCAGTACTTC.

The J gene is TRBJ1-1, the V gene TRBV6-6, with a weak D call TRBD1 (5 bases). The CDR3 is 11 residues long. Germline lookup yields CDR1 MNHNY and CDR2 SVGAGI (reference sequence). V was shortened by 4 bases and J by 8 bases, with 8 bases between the two germline ends. CDR3 sequence reads: CASSWGDEAFF. CDR3 coding DNA: TGTGCCAGCAGTTGGGGGGACGAAGCTTTCTTT.

The genes are TRBV5-5 and TRBJ1-1; no definite D call. The ends were cut back, 6 bases at V and 3 bases at J, with 9 bases in the middle. The CDR3 sequence is 12 residues long. CDR1 is SGHKS, CDR2 YYEKEE, per germline (reference sequence). This chain's CDR3 is CASTVSDTEAFF. The CDR3 nucleotides are TGTGCCAGCACCGTATCAGACACTGAAGCTTTCTTT.

The chain joins TRBV6-1 to TRBJ2-7, with TRBD1 as a possible D gene (5 bases). Trimming stripped 1 base from V and 3 bases from J, with 10 bases between. The CDR3 totals 14 residues. Germline V gene sequence: CDR1 MNHNS, CDR2 SASEGT. The DNA of the CDR3 is TGTGCCAGCAGTGAAGACAGGCCCTACTACGAGCAGTACTTC. Translated, it gives CASSEDRPYYEQYF.

This clone was observed once. V and J are TRBV4-3 and TRBJ1-5; TRBD1 might be the D (6 bases). Germline CDR1 is LGHNA and CDR2 is YSLEER. V was pared by 0 bases and J by 5 bases, with 14 bases between. CDR3 length: 16 amino acids. For the CDR3, the DNA is TGCGCCAGCAGCCAAGATAGGACCAGGGGATATCAGCCCCAGCATTTT. It specifies CASSQDRTRGYQPQHF.

This clone is a singleton in its sample. V is TRBV2 and J is TRBJ2-5, with a weak D call TRBD1 (6 bases). Germline values: CDR1 SNHLY, CDR2 FYNNEI. V was clipped by 2 bases and J by 0 bases, with 19 bases between them. This CDR3 spans 18 amino acids. The CDR3 protein is CASSESSGEKNYQETQYF. The CDR3 DNA is TGTGCCAGCAGTGAAAGTTCAGGGGAGAAGAACTACCAAGAGACCCAGTACTTC. Drawing the rest from reference TRBV2 and TRBJ2-5, the complete variable domain is EPEVTQTPSHQVTQMGQEVILRCVPISNHLYFYWYRQILGQKVEFLVSFYNNEISEKSEIFDDQFSVERPDGSNFTLKIRSTKLEDSAMYFCASSESSGEKNYQETQYFGPGTRLLVL.